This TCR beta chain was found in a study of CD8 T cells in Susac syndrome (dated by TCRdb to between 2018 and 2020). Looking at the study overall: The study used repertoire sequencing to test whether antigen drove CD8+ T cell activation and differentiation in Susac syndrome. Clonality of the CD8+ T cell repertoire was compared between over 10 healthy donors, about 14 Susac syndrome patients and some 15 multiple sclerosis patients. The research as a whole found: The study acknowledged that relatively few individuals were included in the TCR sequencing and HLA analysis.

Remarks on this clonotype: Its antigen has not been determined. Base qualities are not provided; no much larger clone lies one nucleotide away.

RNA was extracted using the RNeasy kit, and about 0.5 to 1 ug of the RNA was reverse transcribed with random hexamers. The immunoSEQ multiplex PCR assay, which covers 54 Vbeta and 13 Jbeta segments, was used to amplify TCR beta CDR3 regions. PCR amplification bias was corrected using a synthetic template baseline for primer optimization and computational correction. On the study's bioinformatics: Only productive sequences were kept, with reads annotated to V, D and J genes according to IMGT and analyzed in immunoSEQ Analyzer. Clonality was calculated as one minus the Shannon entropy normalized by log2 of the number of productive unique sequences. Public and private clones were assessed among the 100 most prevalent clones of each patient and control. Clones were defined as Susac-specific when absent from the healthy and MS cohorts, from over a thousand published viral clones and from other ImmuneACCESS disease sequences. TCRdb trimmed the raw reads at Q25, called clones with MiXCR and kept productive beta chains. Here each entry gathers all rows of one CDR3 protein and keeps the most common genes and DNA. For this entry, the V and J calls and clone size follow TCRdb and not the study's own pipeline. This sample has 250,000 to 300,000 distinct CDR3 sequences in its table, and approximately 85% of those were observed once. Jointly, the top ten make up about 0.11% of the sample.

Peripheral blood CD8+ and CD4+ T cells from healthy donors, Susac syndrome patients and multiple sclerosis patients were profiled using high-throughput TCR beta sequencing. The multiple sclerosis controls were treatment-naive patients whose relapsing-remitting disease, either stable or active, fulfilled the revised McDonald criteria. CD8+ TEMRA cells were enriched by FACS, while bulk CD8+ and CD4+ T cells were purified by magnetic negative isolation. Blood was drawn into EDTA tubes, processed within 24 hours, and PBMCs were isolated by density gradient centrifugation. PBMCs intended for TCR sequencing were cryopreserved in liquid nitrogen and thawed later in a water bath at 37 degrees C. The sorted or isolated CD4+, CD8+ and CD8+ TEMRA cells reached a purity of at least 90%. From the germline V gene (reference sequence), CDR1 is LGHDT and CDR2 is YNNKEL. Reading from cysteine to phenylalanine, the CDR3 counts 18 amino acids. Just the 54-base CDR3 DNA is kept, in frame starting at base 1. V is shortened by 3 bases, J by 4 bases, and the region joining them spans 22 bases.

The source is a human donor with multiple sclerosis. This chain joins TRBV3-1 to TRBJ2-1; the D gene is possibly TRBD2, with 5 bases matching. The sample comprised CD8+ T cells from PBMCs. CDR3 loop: CASSQRVRRASYYNEQFF. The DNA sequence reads TGTGCCAGCAGCCAGCGCGTTCGGCGGGCTAGCTATTACAATGAGCAGTTCTTC.